Listed below are T cell receptor beta chains from one sample, sequenced in a study of blood T cell repertoires in COVID-19. Sequenced by immunoSEQ multiplex PCR; TCRdb stores in-frame clones only, minus some. The table records some 78,000 clones, about nine tenths of them present only once. The sample consisted of peripheral blood. The origin of the receptors is a woman aged 45-59 years in a cohort sampled during active COVID-19. Each CDR3 is given with its conserved first and last residue. D genes are given only for firm matches. The size field is filled for only some rows; it gives once, few, many or a size class.

j_call d_call clone_size v_call cdr3_aa cdr3_nt
TRBJ1-2 NA NA TRBV29-1 CSVGTNYGYTF TGCAGCGTTGGTACAAACTATGGCTACACCTTC
TRBJ2-1 NA NA TRBV11-2 CASSPLVREQFF TGTGCCAGCAGCCCACTAGTGCGCGAGCAGTTCTTC
TRBJ2-5 NA once TRBV7-9 CASSLDLAWEETQYF TGTGCCAGCAGCTTAGACCTAGCGTGGGAAGAGACCCAGTACTTC
TRBJ1-5 TRBD1 NA TRBV2 CASSPGTGFMPQHF TGTGCCAGCAGCCCAGGGACAGGCTTTATGCCCCAGCATTTT
TRBJ1-3 NA NA TRBV28 CAAGGLNSGNTIYF TGTGCCGCGGGGGGGCTGAACTCTGGAAACACCATATATTTT
TRBJ1-2 NA NA TRBV3-1/TRBV3-2 CASSSRQAGGLYGYTF TGTGCCAGCAGCTCCCGACAGGCAGGCGGACTCTATGGCTACACCTTC
TRBJ1-3 TRBD1 NA TRBV18 CASSPGTEGNTIYF TGTGCCAGCTCCCCCGGGACAGAAGGAAACACCATATATTTT
TRBJ2-2 NA NA TRBV3-1/TRBV3-2 CASSQARAGELFF TGTGCCAGCAGCCAAGCCCGTGCGGGGGAGCTGTTTTTT
TRBJ2-7 NA NA TRBV6-2/TRBV6-3 CASSPAGQPVSYEQYF TGTGCCAGCAGCCCGGCGGGACAGCCAGTATCCTACGAGCAGTACTTC
TRBJ1-1 TRBD1 NA TRBV28 CASSIRTGWNTEAFF TGTGCCAGCAGTATAAGGACAGGGTGGAACACTGAAGCTTTCTTT
TRBJ2-7 NA NA TRBV9 CASSVGIVSIYEQYF TGTGCCAGCAGCGTAGGAATAGTATCAATCTACGAGCAGTACTTC